This TCR beta chain came from a study of cytomegalovirus exposure and HLA in healthy donors. Use of 60 Vbeta and 13 Jbeta primers characterized the PCR. Original methodology: The count from a later analysis was 70 million to 85 million unique TCR beta chains, about 10 million of them shared. The protocol was immunoSEQ multiplex PCR, while the TCRdb copy is restricted to in-frame clones and leaves out a portion. Clonal size and the V and J genes are those of that table, whereas D and trimming came from the DNA. Seen here are about 97,000 clones, around 72% observed once, and the top ten hold roughly 3.5%. Trimming stripped 1 base from V and 5 bases from J, with 12 bases between. CDR1 and CDR2 (germline): SGDLS, YYNGEE. CDR3 length: 15 amino acids.

Input material: PBMCs. The chain uses TRBV9 and TRBJ1-4; weak D call: TRBD1 (5 bases). The sequence was obtained from a man aged 40-50 years in good health and CMV-seronegative. CDR3 nucleotide sequence: TGTGCCAGCAGCGTATGGCAGGGAGGGAATGAAAAACTGTTTTTT. Protein: CASSVWQGGNEKLFF.